The present TCR beta chain was sequenced within a study of T cells after yellow fever vaccination. Overall study: Low-cell-number fractions underwent preparation using SMART-Seq v4 Ultra Low Input.

TCRdb reprocessed the 5' RACE reads with MiXCR, giving one entry per CDR3 protein. This table has about 300,000 distinct CDR3 sequences, around 6.8% appearing once. Study-wide results and limits: Reappearing after the booster were most of the clones from primary vaccination (roughly 95% CD4, 88% CD8). The CD4 compartment and the CD8 compartment contained a small share of clonotypes in common.

V was shortened by 3 bases and J by 7 bases, with 13 bases between the two germline ends. CDR3 length: 13 residues. Looked up from germline, CDR1 is DFQATT and CDR2 is SNEGSKA (reference sequence). As regards this clonotype: The target antigen is unknown.

The clonotype comes from a man between 18 and 29 years old who received the YFV17D yellow fever vaccine. The V and J genes are TRBV20-1 and TRBJ1-5; no clear D. The starting material was PBMCs, obtained roughly 47 days after the first yellow fever vaccination. CDR3 in DNA: TGCAGTGCTAGGGAAAGGTTATCGCAGCCCCAGCATTTT. Translating gives CSARERLSQPQHF.